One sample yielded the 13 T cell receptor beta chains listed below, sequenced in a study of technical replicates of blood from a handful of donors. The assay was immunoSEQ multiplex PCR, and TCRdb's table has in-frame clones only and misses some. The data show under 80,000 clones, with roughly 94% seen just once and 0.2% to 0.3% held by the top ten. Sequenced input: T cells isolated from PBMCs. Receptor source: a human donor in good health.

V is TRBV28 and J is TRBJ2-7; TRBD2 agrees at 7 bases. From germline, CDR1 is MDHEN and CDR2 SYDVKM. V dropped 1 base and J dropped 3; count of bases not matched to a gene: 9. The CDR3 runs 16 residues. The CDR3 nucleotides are TGTGCCAGCAGTTTATCGGTTGGGCTAGCGGTCTACGAGCAGTACTTC. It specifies CASSLSVGLAVYEQYF.

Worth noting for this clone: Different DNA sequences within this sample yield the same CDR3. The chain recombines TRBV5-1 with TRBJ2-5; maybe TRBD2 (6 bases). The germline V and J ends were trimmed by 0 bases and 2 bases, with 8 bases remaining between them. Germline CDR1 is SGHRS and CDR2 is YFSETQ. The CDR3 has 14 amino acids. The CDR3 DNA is TGCGCCAGCAGCTTGGGTGGGGGGCAAGAGACCCAGTACTTC. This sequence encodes CASSLGGGQETQYF.

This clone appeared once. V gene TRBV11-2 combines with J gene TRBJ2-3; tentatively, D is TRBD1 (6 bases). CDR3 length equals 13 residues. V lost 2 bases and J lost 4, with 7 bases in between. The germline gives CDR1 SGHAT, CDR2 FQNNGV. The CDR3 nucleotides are TGTGCCAGCAGCTTATCAGGGGCAGATACGCAGTATTTT. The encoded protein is CASSLSGADTQYF.

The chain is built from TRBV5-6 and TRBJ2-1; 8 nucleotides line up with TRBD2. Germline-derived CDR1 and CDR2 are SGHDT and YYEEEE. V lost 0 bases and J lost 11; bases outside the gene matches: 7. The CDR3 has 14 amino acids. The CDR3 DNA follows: TGTGCCAGCAGCTTGGCCAGCGGGAGTGCTAAGCAGTTCTTC. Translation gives CASSLASGSAKQFF.

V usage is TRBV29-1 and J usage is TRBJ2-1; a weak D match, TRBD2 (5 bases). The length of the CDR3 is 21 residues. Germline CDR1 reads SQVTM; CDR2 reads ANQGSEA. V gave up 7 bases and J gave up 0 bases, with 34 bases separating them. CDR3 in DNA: TGCAGCGGGGTGGGCGAGGACTTCATATACGGGCCAAGAAGCTCCTACAATGAGCAGTTCTTC. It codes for CSGVGEDFIYGPRSSYNEQFF.

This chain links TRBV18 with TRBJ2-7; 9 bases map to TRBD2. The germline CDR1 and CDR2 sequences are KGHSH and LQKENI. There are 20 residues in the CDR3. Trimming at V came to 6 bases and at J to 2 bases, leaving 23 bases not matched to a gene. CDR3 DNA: TGTGCCAGCTCTCATTTTAGGGCGGCTGTACAGCGGGAGGCTCCCTACGAGCAGTACTTC. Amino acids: CASSHFRAAVQREAPYEQYF.

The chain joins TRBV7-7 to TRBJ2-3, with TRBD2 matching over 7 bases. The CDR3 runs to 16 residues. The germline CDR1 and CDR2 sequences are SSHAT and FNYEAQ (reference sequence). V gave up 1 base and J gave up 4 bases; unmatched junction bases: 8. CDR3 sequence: CASSLVRGRDADTQYF. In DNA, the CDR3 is TGTGCCAGCAGCTTAGTACGGGGGAGGGACGCAGATACGCAGTATTTT.

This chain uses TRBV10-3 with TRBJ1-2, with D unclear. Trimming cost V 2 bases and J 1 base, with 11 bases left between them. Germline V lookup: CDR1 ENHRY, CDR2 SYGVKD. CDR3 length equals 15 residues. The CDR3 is CAISEPLRINYGYTF. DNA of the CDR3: TGTGCCATCAGTGAGCCCCTCAGAATTAACTATGGCTACACCTTC.

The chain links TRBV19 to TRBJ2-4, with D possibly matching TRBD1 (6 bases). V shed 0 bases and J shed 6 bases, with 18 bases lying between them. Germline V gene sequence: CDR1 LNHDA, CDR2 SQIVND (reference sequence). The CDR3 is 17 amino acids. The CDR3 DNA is TGTGCCAGTAGTATAGATCCCCCCCCAGGGGTGTTAAACATTCAGTACTTC. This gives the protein CASSIDPPPGVLNIQYF.

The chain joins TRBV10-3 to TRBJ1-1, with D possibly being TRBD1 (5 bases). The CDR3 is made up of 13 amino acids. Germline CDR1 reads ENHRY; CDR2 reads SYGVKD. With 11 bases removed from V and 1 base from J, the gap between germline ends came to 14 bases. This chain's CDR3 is CAGRGVENTEAFF. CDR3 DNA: TGTGCCGGGAGGGGAGTGGAGAACACTGAAGCTTTCTTT.

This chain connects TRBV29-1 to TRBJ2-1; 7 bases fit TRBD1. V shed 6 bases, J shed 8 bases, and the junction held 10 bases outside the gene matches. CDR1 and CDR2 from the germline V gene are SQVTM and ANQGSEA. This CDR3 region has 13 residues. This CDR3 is CSVQGVISDEQFF. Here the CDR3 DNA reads TGCAGCGTGCAGGGGGTAATTTCGGATGAGCAGTTCTTC.

The CDR3 loop reads CASRDTGGGAREQYF. Written as DNA, the CDR3 is TGTGCCAGCAGGGACACGGGCGGGGGGGCCCGCGAGCAGTACTTC. The V and J genes are TRBV6-1 and TRBJ2-7, with 9 bases matching TRBD2. The CDR3 is 15 residues long. Germline CDR1 is MNHNS and CDR2 is SASEGT. Trimming removed 6 bases from V and 6 bases from J; junction bases left unmatched: 12.

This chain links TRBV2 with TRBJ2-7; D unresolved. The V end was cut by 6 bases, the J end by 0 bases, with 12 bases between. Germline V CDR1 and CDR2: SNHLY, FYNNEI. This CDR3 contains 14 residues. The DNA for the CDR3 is TGTGCCAGCAGCCCGGAGTCTTACTCCTACGAGCAGTACTTC. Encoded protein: CASSPESYSYEQYF.